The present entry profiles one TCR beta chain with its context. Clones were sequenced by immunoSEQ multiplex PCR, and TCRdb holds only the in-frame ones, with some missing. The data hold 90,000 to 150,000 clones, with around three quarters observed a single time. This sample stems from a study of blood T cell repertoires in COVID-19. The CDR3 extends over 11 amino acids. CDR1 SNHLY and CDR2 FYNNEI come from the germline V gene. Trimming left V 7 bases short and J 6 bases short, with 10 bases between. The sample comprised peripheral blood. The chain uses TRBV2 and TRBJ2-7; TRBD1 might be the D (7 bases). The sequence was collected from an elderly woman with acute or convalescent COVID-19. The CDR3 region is CASNRGGEQYF. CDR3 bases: TGTGCCAGCAACAGGGGAGGCGAGCAGTACTTC.